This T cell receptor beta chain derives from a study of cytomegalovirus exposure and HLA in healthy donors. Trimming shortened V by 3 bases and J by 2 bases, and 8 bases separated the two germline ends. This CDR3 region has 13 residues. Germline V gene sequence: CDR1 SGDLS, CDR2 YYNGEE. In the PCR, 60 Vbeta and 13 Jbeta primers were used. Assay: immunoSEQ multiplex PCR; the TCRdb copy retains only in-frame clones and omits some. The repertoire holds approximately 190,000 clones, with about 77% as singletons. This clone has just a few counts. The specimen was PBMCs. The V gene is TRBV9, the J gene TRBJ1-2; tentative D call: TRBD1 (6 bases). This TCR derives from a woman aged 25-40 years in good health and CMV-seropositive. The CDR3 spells CASSEQGNYGYTF. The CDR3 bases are TGTGCCAGCAGCGAACAGGGAAACTATGGCTACACCTTC.